This TCR beta chain was identified in a study of early stage breast cancer tumors. General study points: In about 90% of the 16 patients, blood comparison separated tumor from normal breast. Most shared enriched TCRB sequences were commonly generated ones.

Turning to this clone: The target antigen is unknown.

Repertoires were generated with immunoSEQ multiplex PCR, while TCRdb's copy carries only in-frame clones and drops some. The table includes tens of thousands of clones, about 77% detected once. The CDR3 is 11 amino acids. V dropped 2 bases and J dropped 12 bases, with 8 bases sitting between them. Germline V gene data show CDR1 as LGHNT and CDR2 as FRNRAP. The genes are TRBV12-5 and TRBJ2-1; possible D gene TRBD1, 6 bases. This receptor was identified in a person in their 40s with breast cancer. The specimen was blood. CDR3 coding DNA: TGTGCTAGTGGTTTGAGGGACACGCAGTTCTTC. Translation: CASGLRDTQFF.